This T cell receptor (beta chain) was sequenced for a study of OX40 agonist ivuxolimab in advanced cancers. The CDR3 is made up of 14 amino acids. Between the trimmed V and J ends, which lost 4 bases and 4 bases, there was a span of 13 bases. The germline V gene has CDR1 LGHNA and CDR2 YSLEER. Patients were ineligible given autoimmune disease history or systemic immunosuppression. Profiling relied on immunoSEQ multiplex PCR, and the TCRdb table lists in-frame clones only, not all of them. The sample has 70,000 to 90,000 clones; roughly 80% are singletons. The chain links TRBV4-3 to TRBJ1-2, with a possible D match to TRBD1 (5 bases). This sequence was found in an adult with an advanced solid tumor such as melanoma, head and neck, liver or kidney cancer. Source: CD4+ or CD8+ T cells sorted from blood, taken in a trial of the OX40 agonist ivuxolimab. As DNA, the CDR3 is TGCGCCAGCAGCCCCCGCGGGCAGGGCTATGGCTACACCTTC. Translated: CASSPRGQGYGYTF.